What follows describes a single T cell receptor (beta chain). The antigen is not known. Germline CDR1 and CDR2: MNHEY and SMNVEV (reference sequence). The CDR3 runs 16 residues. V was cut by 3 bases and J by 2 bases, with 16 bases left in between. This sample is part of a study of siplizumab effects on memory and regulatory T cells. Whole-study findings and limits: Under siplizumab, alloreactive sequences traced to unstimulated CD4+ memory cells were significantly reduced. Roughly 80-97% of proliferating CD4+ or CD8+ clones defied assignment to a naive or memory phenotype. There appeared to be greater diversity in naive T cells than in memory cells, and naive T cells seemed major contributors to the alloresponse. Proliferating Tregs' suppressive function in siplizumab cultures went unconfirmed.

Measured with immunoSEQ multiplex PCR; TCRdb has only the in-frame clones, and not every one. The profile shows under 95,000 clones, about 93% of them singletons. This TCR was recovered from a human donor in good health. V usage is TRBV27 and J usage is TRBJ1-1; maybe TRBD1 (5 bases). Sequenced input: non-Treg CD4+ T cells sorted from blood. The CDR3 region has the DNA TGTGCCAGCAGTTTCGATCTTCGGGGCAAAAACACTGAAGCTTTCTTT. Residues: CASSFDLRGKNTEAFF.